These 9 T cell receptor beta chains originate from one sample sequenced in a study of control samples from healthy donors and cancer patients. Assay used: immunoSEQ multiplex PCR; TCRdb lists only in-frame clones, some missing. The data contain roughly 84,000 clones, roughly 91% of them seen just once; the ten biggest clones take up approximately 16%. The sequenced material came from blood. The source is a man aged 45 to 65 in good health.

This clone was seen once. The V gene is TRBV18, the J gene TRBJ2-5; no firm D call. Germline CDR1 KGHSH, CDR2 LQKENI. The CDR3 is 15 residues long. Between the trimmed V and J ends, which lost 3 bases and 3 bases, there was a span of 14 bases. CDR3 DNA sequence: TGTGCCAGCTCACCCCCGACGGGCAGAAAAGAGACCCAGTACTTC. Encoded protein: CASSPPTGRKETQYF. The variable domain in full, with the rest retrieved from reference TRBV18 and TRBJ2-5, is NAGVMQNPRHLVRRRGQEARLRCSPMKGHSHVYWYRQLPEEGLKFMVYLQKENIIDESGMPKERFSAEFPKEGPSILRIQQVVRGDSAAYFCASSPPTGRKETQYFGPGTRLLVL.

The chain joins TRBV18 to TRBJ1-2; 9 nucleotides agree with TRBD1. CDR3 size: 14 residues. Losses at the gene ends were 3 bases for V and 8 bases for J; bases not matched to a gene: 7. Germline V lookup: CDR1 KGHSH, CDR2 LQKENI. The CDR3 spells CASSPLGQGGGYTF. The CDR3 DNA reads TGTGCCAGCTCACCTCTGGGACAGGGAGGCGGCTACACCTTC.

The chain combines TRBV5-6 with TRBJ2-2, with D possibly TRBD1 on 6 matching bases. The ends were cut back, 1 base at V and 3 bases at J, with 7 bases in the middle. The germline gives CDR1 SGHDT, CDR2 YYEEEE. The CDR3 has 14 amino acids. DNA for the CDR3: TGTGCCAGCAGCTTGAGACAGGACACCGGGGAGCTGTTTTTT. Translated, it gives CASSLRQDTGELFF.

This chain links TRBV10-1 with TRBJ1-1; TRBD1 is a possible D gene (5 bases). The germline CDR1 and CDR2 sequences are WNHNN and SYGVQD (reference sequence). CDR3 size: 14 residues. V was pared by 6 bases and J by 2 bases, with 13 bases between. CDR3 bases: TGCGCCAGCAGCTCGACAGCCTCTAACACTGAAGCTTTCTTT. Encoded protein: CASSSTASNTEAFF.

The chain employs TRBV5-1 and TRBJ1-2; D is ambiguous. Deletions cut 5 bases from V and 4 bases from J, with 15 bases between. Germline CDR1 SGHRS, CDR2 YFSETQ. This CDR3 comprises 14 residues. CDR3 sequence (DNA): TGCGCCAGCAGTTCGCAAGCGACAAGCTATGGCTACACCTTC. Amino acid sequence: CASSSQATSYGYTF.

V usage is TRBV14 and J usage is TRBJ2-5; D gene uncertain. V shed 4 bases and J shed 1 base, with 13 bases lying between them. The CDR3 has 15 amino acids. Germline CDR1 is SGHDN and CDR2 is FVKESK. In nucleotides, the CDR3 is TGTGCCAGCAGCCCCGAACAGTTAACCCAAGAGACCCAGTACTTC. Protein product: CASSPEQLTQETQYF. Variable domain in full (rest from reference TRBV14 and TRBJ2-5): EAGVTQFPSHSVIEKGQTVTLRCDPISGHDNLYWYRRVMGKEIKFLLHFVKESKQDESGMPNNRFLAERTGGTYSTLKVQPAELEDSGVYFCASSPEQLTQETQYFGPGTRLLVL.

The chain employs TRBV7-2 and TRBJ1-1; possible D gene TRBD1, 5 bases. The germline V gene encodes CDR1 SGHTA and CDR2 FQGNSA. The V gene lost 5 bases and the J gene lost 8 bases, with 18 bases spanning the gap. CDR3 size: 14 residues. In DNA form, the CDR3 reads TGTGCCAGCAGCCAGCGCATCGAGGGGCTAGAAGCTTTCTTT. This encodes CASSQRIEGLEAFF. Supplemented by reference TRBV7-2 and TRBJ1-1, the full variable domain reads GAGVSQSPSNKVTEKGKDVELRCDPISGHTALYWYRQSLGQGLEFLIYFQGNSAPDKSGLPSDRFSAERTGGSVSTLTIQRTQQEDSAVYLCASSQRIEGLEAFFGQGTRLTVV.

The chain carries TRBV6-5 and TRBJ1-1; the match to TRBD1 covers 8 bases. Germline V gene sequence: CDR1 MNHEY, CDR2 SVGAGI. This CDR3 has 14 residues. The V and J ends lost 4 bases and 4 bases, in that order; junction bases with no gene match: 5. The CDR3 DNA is TGTGCCAGCAGTTCCTTAACAGGGGGCACTGAAGCTTTCTTT. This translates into CASSSLTGGTEAFF.

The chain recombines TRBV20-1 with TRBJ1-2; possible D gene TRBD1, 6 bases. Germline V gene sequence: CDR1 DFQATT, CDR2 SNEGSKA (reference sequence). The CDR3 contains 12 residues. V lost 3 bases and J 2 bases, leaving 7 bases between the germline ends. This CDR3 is CSASQGNYGYTF. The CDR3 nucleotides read TGCAGTGCTAGTCAGGGGAACTATGGCTACACCTTC.